Listed here are 14 T cell receptor beta chains from one sample, sequenced in a study of shared clonotypes between healthy human individuals. Terminally differentiated effector memory CD45RA+ cells were left out of the naive CD8 fraction, which was CD45RO-negative and positively selected for CCR7. Profiling relied on immunoSEQ multiplex PCR, and the TCRdb table lists in-frame clones only, not all of them. The table lists roughly 1,800,000 clones, about 95% of them singletons. Sequencing input: naive CD8+ T cells sorted from blood. These TCRs come from a man younger than 30 in good health.

With respect to this clone: Other DNA sequences in this specimen translate into the identical CDR3. J is TRBJ2-6 and V is TRBV29-1; no clear D gene. This CDR3 region has 12 residues. Germline assignment: CDR1 SQVTM and CDR2 ANQGSEA. V lost 6 bases and J lost 0, with 3 bases in between. The CDR3 DNA reads TGCAGCGTCCACTCTGGGGCCAACGTCCTGACTTTC. This translates into CSVHSGANVLTF.

The V call is TRBV28, the J call TRBJ2-7; D is perhaps TRBD2 (5 bases). This CDR3 has 14 amino acids. CDR1 MDHEN and CDR2 SYDVKM come from the germline V gene. The V end lost 5 bases, the J end lost 5 bases, and 16 bases lay between the germline ends. The CDR3 region has the DNA TGTGCCAGCAGTGCAACCCCTGAGGGCAACGAGCAGTACTTC. Amino acids: CASSATPEGNEQYF. Full variable domain (missing parts from reference TRBV28 and TRBJ2-7): DVKVTQSSRYLVKRTGEKVFLECVQDMDHENMFWYRQDPGLGLRLIYFSYDVKMKEKGDIPEGYSVSREKKERFSLILESASTNQTSMYLCASSATPEGNEQYFGPGTRLTVT.

In regard to this clone: In the same sample, other DNA sequences code for this CDR3. The chain employs TRBV7-9 and TRBJ1-1; D is undetermined. Germline CDR1 is SEHNR and CDR2 is FQNEAQ (reference sequence). The CDR3 is 12 residues long. The V gene lost 3 bases and the J gene lost 3 bases, with 5 bases spanning the gap. Here the CDR3 DNA reads TGTGCCAGCAGCTTCTCTGACACTGAAGCTTTCTTT. Translation gives CASSFSDTEAFF.

The chain joins TRBV27 to TRBJ2-5, with 10 bases fitting TRBD1. With 2 bases clipped from V and 4 bases from J, the junction kept 4 bases outside the gene matches. CDR1 and CDR2 from the germline V gene are MNHEY and SMNVEV (reference sequence). The CDR3 has 15 residues. CDR3 DNA: TGTGCCAGCAGTTTAGTGACAGGGGGCAGAGAGACCCAGTACTTC. Amino acid sequence: CASSLVTGGRETQYF.

As regards this clone: The same CDR3 also results from other DNA sequences found in this sample. This chain links TRBV2 with TRBJ2-7; D unresolved. Germline CDR1 reads SNHLY; CDR2 reads FYNNEI. The CDR3 runs 13 residues. V was clipped by 3 bases and J by 1 base, with 7 bases between them. CDR3 nucleotide sequence: TGTGCCAGCAGTGATGACTCTTCCTACGAGCAGTACTTC. Encoded protein: CASSDDSSYEQYF.

The chain joins TRBV10-1 to TRBJ2-3; possible D gene TRBD2, 6 bases. The germline CDR1 and CDR2 sequences are WNHNN and SYGVQD (reference sequence). Trimming removed 4 bases from V and 3 bases from J, with 17 bases in between. The CDR3 totals 16 residues. The CDR3 is CASSGASVGRTDTQYF. The CDR3, as DNA: TGCGCCAGCAGTGGAGCTAGCGTGGGTAGGACAGATACGCAGTATTTT.

The chain combines TRBV30 with TRBJ2-5; 9 bases are shared with TRBD1. The V segment lost 1 base and the J segment 7 bases; nucleotides outside the gene matches: 4. Germline lookup yields CDR1 GTSNPN and CDR2 SVGIG (reference sequence). CDR3 length equals 13 residues. As DNA, the CDR3 is TGTGCCTGGAGTGGGACAGGGGCGGGGACCCAGTACTTC. It is translated as CAWSGTGAGTQYF.

The chain uses TRBV4-3 and TRBJ2-2, with 7 bases identical to TRBD2. The V and J ends lost 4 bases and 5 bases, in that order; junction bases with no gene match: 7. The germline CDR1 and CDR2 sequences are LGHNA and YSLEER. The CDR3 runs to 15 residues. CDR3 bases: TGCGCCAGCAGCCCCGTGGGAGGGCGGACCGGGGAGCTGTTTTTT. Its protein is CASSPVGGRTGELFF.

In DNA form, the CDR3 reads TGTGCCAGCAGGTCCGACTGGGGAGCCTACGAGCAGTACTTC. Translated, it gives CASRSDWGAYEQYF. J is TRBJ2-7 and V is TRBV28, with a tentative D call TRBD2 (5 bases). This CDR3 is 14 amino acids long. Trimming removed 6 bases at V and 2 bases at J, with 14 bases between. The germline V gene encodes CDR1 MDHEN and CDR2 SYDVKM.

The chain employs TRBV7-9 and TRBJ2-7; D is unresolved. CDR3 size: 15 residues. Trimming took off 5 bases at V and 1 base at J, with 15 bases between the two ends. Germline V gives CDR1 SEHNR, CDR2 FQNEAQ (reference sequence). The CDR3 is CASSPRGRRSYEQYF. The CDR3 coding sequence is TGTGCCAGCAGCCCGCGAGGAAGGCGATCCTACGAGCAGTACTTC.

The gene calls are TRBV4-1 and TRBJ2-3; possibly TRBD2 for D (5 bases). Germline CDR1 and CDR2: MGHRA and YSYEKL. The length of the CDR3 is 15 residues. V lost 0 bases and J lost 2, with 9 bases in between. The CDR3 bases are TGCGCCAGCAGCCAAGAGAGAGGGATCACAGATACGCAGTATTTT. Its protein product is CASSQERGITDTQYF.

The chain recombines TRBV5-6 with TRBJ2-3; 10 bases match TRBD1. This CDR3 is built from 16 residues. Trimming removed 0 bases from V and 2 bases from J; junction bases left unmatched: 3. Germline V gives CDR1 SGHDT, CDR2 YYEEEE. CDR3 in amino acids: CASSLEGQGVTDTQYF. CDR3 nucleotide sequence: TGTGCCAGCAGCTTGGAAGGACAGGGGGTCACAGATACGCAGTATTTT. Full variable domain (outside the CDR3, taken from reference TRBV5-6 and TRBJ2-3): DAGVTQSPTHLIKTRGQQVTLRCSPKSGHDTVSWYQQALGQGPQFIFQYYEEEERQRGNFPDRFSGHQFPNYSSELNVNALLLGDSALYLCASSLEGQGVTDTQYFGPGTRLTVL.

The chain employs TRBV11-2 and TRBJ2-1, with TRBD1 matching 10 bases. The CDR3 is 14 amino acids. Germline values: CDR1 SGHAT, CDR2 FQNNGV. Trimming at V came to 5 bases and at J to 8 bases, leaving 6 bases not matched to a gene. CDR3 residues: CASSPGQGTDEQFF. The CDR3 DNA sequence: TGTGCCAGCAGCCCGGGACAGGGGACGGATGAGCAGTTCTTC.

The chain recombines TRBV4-1 with TRBJ2-7, with 7 positions matching TRBD1. Germline CDR1 MGHRA, CDR2 YSYEKL. This CDR3 has 15 residues. The V gene end was trimmed by 3 bases and the J gene end by 4 bases; junction bases not matched to a gene: 9. The CDR3 here is CASSHTAGGVYEQYF. The CDR3 region has the DNA TGCGCCAGCAGCCATACAGCAGGGGGTGTGTACGAGCAGTACTTC.